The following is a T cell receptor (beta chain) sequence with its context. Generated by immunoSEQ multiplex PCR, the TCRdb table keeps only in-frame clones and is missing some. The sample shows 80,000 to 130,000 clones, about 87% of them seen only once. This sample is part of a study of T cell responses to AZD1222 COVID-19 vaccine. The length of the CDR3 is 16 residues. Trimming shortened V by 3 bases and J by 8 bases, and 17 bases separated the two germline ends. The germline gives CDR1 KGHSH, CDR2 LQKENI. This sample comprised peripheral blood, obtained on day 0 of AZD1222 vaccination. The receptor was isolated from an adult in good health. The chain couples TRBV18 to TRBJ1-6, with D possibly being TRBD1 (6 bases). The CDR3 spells CASSPRGRFSDSPLHF. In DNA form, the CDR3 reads TGTGCCAGCTCACCGAGGGGGAGGTTTAGCGATTCACCCCTCCACTTT.